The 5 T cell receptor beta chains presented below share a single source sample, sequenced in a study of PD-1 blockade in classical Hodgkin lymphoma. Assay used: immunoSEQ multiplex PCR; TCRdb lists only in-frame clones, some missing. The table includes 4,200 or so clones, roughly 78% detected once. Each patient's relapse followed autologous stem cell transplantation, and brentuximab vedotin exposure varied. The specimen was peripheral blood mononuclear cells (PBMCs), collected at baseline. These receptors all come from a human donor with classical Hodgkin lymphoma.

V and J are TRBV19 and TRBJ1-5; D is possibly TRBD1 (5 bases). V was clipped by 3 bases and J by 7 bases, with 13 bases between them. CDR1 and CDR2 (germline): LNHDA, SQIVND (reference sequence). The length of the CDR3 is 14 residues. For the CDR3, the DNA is TGTGCCAGTAGTATGGGGGTGAGCGGGCAGCCCCAGCATTTT. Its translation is CASSMGVSGQPQHF.

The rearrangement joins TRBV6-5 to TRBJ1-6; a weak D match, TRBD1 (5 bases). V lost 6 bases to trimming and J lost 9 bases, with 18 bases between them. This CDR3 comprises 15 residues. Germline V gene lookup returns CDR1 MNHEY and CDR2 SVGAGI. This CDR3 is CASSPPGALGSPLHF. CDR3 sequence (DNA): TGTGCCAGCAGCCCGCCCGGGGCCCTTGGTTCACCCCTCCACTTT.

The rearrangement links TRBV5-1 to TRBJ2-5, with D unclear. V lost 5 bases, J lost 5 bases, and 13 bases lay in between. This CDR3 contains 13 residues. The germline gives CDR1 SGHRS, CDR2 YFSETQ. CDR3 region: CASSSGVWETQYF. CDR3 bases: TGCGCCAGCAGTAGTGGGGTGTGGGAGACCCAGTACTTC.

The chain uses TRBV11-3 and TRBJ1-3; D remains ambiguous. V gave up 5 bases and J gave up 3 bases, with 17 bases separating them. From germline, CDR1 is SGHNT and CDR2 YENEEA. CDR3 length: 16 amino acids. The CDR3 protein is CASSPRGATIGNTIYF. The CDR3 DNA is TGTGCCAGCAGCCCCCGGGGAGCGACTATTGGAAACACCATATATTTT.

CDR3 sequence reads: CASRPTSGYNEQFF. The CDR3 nucleotides read TGTGCCAGCAGGCCGACTAGCGGATACAATGAGCAGTTCTTC. The chain couples TRBV6-4 to TRBJ2-1; TRBD2 matches 9 bases. The ends lost 6 bases at V and 4 bases at J; junction bases unmatched: 4. The CDR3 has 14 residues. The germline V gene has CDR1 MRHNA and CDR2 SNTAGT.